This is a list of T cell receptor beta chains from one sample in a study of T cell responses to AZD1222 COVID-19 vaccine. Clones were read by immunoSEQ multiplex PCR, and TCRdb kept only the in-frame ones, dropping some. Among around 90,000 clones listed, around 90% were seen once. The starting material was peripheral blood, obtained on day 0 of MenACWY control vaccination. The source is an adult in good health. The CDR3 runs from the conserved cysteine through the conserved F or W. D genes are given only for firm matches.

15	NA	TRBV6-5	TRBJ1-6	CASSYRGGHDSPLHF
15	TRBD1	TRBV6-5	TRBJ1-6	CASSRTGDMDSPLHF
13	NA	TRBV25-1	TRBJ2-5	CASSGPGRVTQYF
14	TRBD1	TRBV28	TRBJ2-7	CASSEGTGRYEQYF
13	TRBD1	TRBV19	TRBJ1-5	CASKDREDQPQHF
13	NA	TRBV7-2	TRBJ1-2	CASSLVTGYGYTF
14	NA	TRBV19	TRBJ1-1	CASSIDPQVGLEFF
16	TRBD1	TRBV28	TRBJ2-3	CASSTIQGASTDTQYF
13	NA	TRBV12-3/TRBV12-4	TRBJ2-3	CASSGGSTDTQYF
16	TRBD2	TRBV5-1	TRBJ2-5	CASSLLGLAVPGTQYF
14	TRBD1	TRBV27	TRBJ2-7	CASSPKGAPYEQYF
15	TRBD1	TRBV10-3	TRBJ1-2	CAISAVQGGTYGYTF
14	TRBD1	TRBV10-1	TRBJ1-6	CASSASGGNSPLHF
17	TRBD2	TRBV7-2	TRBJ2-5	CASSLGSGGASRETQYF
16	NA	TRBV20-1	TRBJ2-5	CSASPSTGRIQETQYF
15	TRBD2	TRBV5-1	TRBJ2-1	CASSFRLAGVNEQFF
13	NA	TRBV10-3	TRBJ1-1	CAISERETTEAFF
13	TRBD1	TRBV27	TRBJ1-2	CASSSQGGGGYTF
11	NA	TRBV20-1	TRBJ1-3	CSVAAGNTIYF
15	NA	TRBV6-5	TRBJ1-4	CASRLSGATNEKLFF
18	TRBD2	TRBV6-2/TRBV6-3	TRBJ2-7	CASSYQPRTSGHSYEQYF
17	TRBD1	TRBV19	TRBJ1-1	CASSPFSGGDRNTEAFF
14	TRBD1	TRBV7-2	TRBJ2-5	CASSPGTGVETQYF
16	TRBD2	TRBV24-1	TRBJ2-7	CATSESGLAGGYEQYF
15	TRBD1	TRBV28	TRBJ1-5	CASWDRGLGNQPQHF
13	NA	TRBV2	TRBJ2-3	CASSGGEPDTQYF
15	TRBD1	TRBV19	TRBJ1-1	CASSITGGRNTEAFF
16	NA	TRBV6-4	TRBJ2-1	CASSDEAQGPLGEQFF
12	NA	TRBV5-1	TRBJ1-1	CASRREDGEAFF
17	NA	TRBV28	TRBJ2-3	CASSSPLLSVQQGTQYF
11	NA	TRBV6-5	TRBJ1-5	CAARARGPQHF
15	NA	TRBV7-6	TRBJ1-2	CASSLTSGSNYGYTF
15	NA	TRBV5-5	TRBJ2-7	CASSFGGISSYEQYF
13	NA	TRBV27	TRBJ2-2	CASSRDGTGELFF
15	TRBD1	TRBV5-1	TRBJ2-7	CASSLGTGIGYEQYF
13	NA	TRBV11-2	TRBJ2-1	CASSQDTRDEQFF
14	NA	TRBV5-6	TRBJ2-5	CASSLGWKQETQYF
17	TRBD2	TRBV18	TRBJ2-2	CASSPRLAGGNTGELFF
16	NA	TRBV5-4	TRBJ2-5	CASSFSRVGAKETQYF
17	NA	TRBV4-2	TRBJ2-2	CASSQESRSTNTGELFF
14	NA	TRBV6-5	TRBJ1-4	CASSRPGLDEKLFF
13	TRBD1	TRBV5-1	TRBJ2-7	CASSTGTVPEQYF
15	TRBD1	TRBV6-5	TRBJ1-5	CASHHGGQGDQPQHF
12	NA	TRBV6-2/TRBV6-3	TRBJ2-7	CASSSQGYEQYF
16	TRBD1	TRBV5-1	TRBJ1-6	CASSLAAGQGYSPLHF
15	TRBD2	TRBV11-2	TRBJ2-1	CASRGIAGGSPEQFF
13	NA	TRBV12-3/TRBV12-4	TRBJ1-1	CASSQKKVTEAFF
13	NA	TRBV6-5	TRBJ2-1	CASSSPLNNEQFF
15	NA	TRBV5-4	TRBJ1-2	CASSLGQLSIYGYTF
14	NA	TRBV5-1	TRBJ2-7	CASSPRPGDYEQYF
23	NA	TRBV12-2	TRBJ1-4	CASRLRYYPFGDRGHATNEKLFF
15	TRBD1	TRBV10-2	TRBJ1-6	CASRVKDRADSPLHF
14	TRBD1	TRBV3-1/TRBV3-2	TRBJ2-7	CASSQTGDPWEQYF
15	NA	TRBV19	TRBJ1-1	CASSNRAGPNTEAFF
11	NA	TRBV20-1	TRBJ2-7	CSAWSGSEQYF
16	TRBD1	TRBV28	TRBJ2-3	CASSFDRGMITDTQYF
15	TRBD2	TRBV4-3	TRBJ2-7	CASSQDIAGLYEQYF
14	NA	TRBV19	TRBJ2-7	CASSMTGVGHEQYF
21	NA	TRBV10-3	TRBJ2-6	CAISEIEKRPKKSSGANVLTF